This TCR beta chain was sequenced for a study of T cell responses to AZD1222 COVID-19 vaccine. Study observations and caveats: Donors, mostly white British, included more females; clonal diversity was possibly underestimated. Repertoires were obtained solely post-peak T cell response. Distributed over spike, vaccine-associated CD4 TCRs predominated at 160-218 and 743-854. Of the AZD1222 recipients, only 5 or 6 were seropositive at baseline.

This clone was observed once. What it binds is not known. Sequencing was performed with immunoSEQ multiplex PCR; in TCRdb, only in-frame clones are kept and a portion is missing. The table shows 90,000 to 150,000 clones, with 75% to 95% occurring only once. This CDR3 contains 14 residues. The germline V gene has CDR1 MNHEY and CDR2 SMNVEV (reference sequence). Unmatched junction bases numbered 5, after V lost 4 bases and J lost 3 bases. The clonotype originates from an adult who received the MenACWY meningococcal vaccine as a control. This specimen consisted of peripheral blood, obtained 28 days after the second dose of the MenACWY control vaccine. V usage is TRBV27 and J usage is TRBJ1-2; 7 bases agree with TRBD1. DNA of the CDR3: TGTGCCAGCAGTTCACAGGGGTACGACTATGGCTACACCTTC. Protein sequence: CASSSQGYDYGYTF.